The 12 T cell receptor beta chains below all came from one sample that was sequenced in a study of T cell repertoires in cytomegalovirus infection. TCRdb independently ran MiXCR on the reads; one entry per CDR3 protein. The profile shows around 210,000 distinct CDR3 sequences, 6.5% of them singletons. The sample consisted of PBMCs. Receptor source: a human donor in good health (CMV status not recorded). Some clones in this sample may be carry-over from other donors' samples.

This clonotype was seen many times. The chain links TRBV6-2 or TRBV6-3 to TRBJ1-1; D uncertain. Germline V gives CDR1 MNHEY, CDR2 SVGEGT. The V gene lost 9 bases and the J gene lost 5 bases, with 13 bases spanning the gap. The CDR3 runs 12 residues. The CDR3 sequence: CASSYRRTEAFF. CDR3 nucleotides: TGTGCCAGTTCTTATAGGAGGACTGAAGCTTTCTTT.

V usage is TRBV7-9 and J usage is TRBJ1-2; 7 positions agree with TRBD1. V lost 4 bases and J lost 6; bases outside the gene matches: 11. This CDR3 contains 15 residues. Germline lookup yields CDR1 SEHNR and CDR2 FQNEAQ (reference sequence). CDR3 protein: CASSSGQSLADGYTF. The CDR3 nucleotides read TGTGCCAGCAGCTCGGGACAGTCATTAGCGGATGGCTACACCTTC. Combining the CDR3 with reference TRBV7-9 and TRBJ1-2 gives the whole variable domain DTGVSQNPRHKITKRGQNVTFRCDPISEHNRLYWYRQTLGQGPEFLTYFQNEAQLEKSRLLSDRFSAERPKGSFSTLEIQRTEQGDSAMYLCASSSGQSLADGYTFGSGTRLTVV.

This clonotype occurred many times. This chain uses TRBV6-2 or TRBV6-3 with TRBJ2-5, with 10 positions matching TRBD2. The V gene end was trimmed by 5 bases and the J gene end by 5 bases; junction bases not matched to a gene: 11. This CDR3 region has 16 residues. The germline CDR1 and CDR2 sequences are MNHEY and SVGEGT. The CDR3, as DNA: TGTGCCAGCAGTGGAGGGGCCGGACTAGCGGTTGAGACCCAGTACTTC. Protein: CASSGGAGLAVETQYF.

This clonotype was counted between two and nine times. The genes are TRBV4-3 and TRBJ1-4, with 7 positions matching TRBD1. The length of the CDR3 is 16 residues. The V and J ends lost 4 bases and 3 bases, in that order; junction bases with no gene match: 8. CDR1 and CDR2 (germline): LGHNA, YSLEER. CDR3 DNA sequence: TGCGCCAGCAGCCTCGGACAGGTGCTAGCTAATGAAAAACTGTTTTTT. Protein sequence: CASSLGQVLANEKLFF.

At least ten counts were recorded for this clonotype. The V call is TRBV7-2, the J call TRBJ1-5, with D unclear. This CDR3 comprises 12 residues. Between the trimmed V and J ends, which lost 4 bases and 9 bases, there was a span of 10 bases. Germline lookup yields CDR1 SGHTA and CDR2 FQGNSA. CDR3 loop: CASSSAGGPQHF. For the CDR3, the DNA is TGTGCCAGCAGCTCCGCTGGTGGGCCCCAGCATTTT.

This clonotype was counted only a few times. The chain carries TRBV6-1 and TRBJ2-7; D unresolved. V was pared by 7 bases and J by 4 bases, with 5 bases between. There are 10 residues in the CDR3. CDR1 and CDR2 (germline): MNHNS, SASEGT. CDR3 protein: CASKEYEQYF. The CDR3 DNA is TGTGCCAGCAAAGAGTACGAGCAGTACTTC.

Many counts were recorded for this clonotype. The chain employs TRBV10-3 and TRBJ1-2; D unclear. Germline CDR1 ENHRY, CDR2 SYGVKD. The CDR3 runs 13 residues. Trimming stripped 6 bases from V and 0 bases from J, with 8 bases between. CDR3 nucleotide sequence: TGTGCCATCAGACAGACCGCTAACTATGGCTACACCTTC. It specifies CAIRQTANYGYTF.

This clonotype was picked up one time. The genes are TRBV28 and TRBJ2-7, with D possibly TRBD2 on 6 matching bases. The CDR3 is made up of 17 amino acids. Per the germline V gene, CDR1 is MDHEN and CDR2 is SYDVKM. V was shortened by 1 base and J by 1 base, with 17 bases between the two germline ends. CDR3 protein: CASSLLGAGPNSYEQYF. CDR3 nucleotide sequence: TGTGCCAGCAGTTTATTGGGCGCGGGACCCAATTCCTACGAGCAGTACTTC.

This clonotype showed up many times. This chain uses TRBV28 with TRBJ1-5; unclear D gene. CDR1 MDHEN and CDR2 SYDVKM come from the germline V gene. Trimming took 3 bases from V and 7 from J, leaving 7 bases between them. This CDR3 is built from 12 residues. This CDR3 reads CASSFVRQPQHF. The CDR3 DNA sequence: TGTGCCAGCAGTTTTGTGAGGCAGCCCCAGCATTTT.

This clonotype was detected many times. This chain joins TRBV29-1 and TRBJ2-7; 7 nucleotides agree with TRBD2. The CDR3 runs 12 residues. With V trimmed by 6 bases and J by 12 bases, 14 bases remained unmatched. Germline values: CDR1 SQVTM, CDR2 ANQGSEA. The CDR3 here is CSVTYREDKLYF. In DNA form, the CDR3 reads TGCAGCGTGACCTACCGGGAGGACAAGTTGTACTTC.

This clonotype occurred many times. CDR3 residues: CASSLAAHTNTEAFF. The DNA of the CDR3 is TGTGCCAGCAGCTTAGCGGCCCATACGAACACTGAAGCTTTCTTT. This sequence joins TRBV7-9 and TRBJ1-1; D not certain. The ends were cut back, 0 bases at V and 1 base at J, with 9 bases in the middle. Per germline, CDR1 SEHNR and CDR2 FQNEAQ (reference sequence). The CDR3 consists of 15 residues.

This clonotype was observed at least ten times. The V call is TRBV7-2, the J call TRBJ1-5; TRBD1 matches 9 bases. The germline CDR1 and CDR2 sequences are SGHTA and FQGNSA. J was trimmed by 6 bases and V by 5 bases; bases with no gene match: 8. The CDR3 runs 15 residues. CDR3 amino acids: CASSRGQGSGQPQHF. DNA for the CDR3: TGTGCCAGCAGCCGGGGACAGGGTTCGGGTCAGCCCCAGCATTTT. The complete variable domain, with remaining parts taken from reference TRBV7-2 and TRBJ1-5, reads GAGVSQSPSNKVTEKGKDVELRCDPISGHTALYWYRQSLGQGLEFLIYFQGNSAPDKSGLPSDRFSAERTGGSVSTLTIQRTQQEDSAVYLCASSRGQGSGQPQHFGDGTRLSIL.